This TCR beta chain was identified in a study of T cells after somatic rescue of genetic block. The germline CDR1 and CDR2 sequences are SGDLS and YYNGEE. Germline trimming cut 3 bases from V and 5 bases from J; bases unmatched to any gene: 5. The CDR3 consists of 15 residues. This table comes from immunoSEQ multiplex PCR, and its TCRdb copy is limited to in-frame clones, with some not included. This sample has about 52,000 clones, with around 96% found just once. The V call is TRBV9, the J call TRBJ2-5; 12 nucleotides align to TRBD2. The sequence was obtained from a child less than two years old. Specimen: peripheral blood mononuclear cells (PBMCs). CDR3 residues: CASSATSGSWETQYF. The CDR3 DNA reads as TGTGCCAGCAGCGCGACTAGCGGGAGTTGGGAGACCCAGTACTTC.